This record looks at one TCR beta chain sequence and its context. Assay: immunoSEQ multiplex PCR; the TCRdb copy retains only in-frame clones and omits some. The repertoire holds fewer than 25,000 clones, with 86% as singletons. The sample originates from a study of OX40 agonist ivuxolimab in advanced cancers. The CDR3 spans 16 residues. CDR1 is SGHDT and CDR2 is YYEEEE in the germline V gene. Trimming left V 2 bases short and J 7 bases short, with 18 bases between. V is TRBV5-6 and J is TRBJ1-4; possible D gene TRBD1, 6 bases. The receptor was isolated from an adult with an advanced solid tumor such as melanoma, head and neck, liver or kidney cancer. The material was CD4+ or CD8+ T cells sorted from blood, obtained in a trial of the OX40 agonist ivuxolimab. CDR3 sequence: CASSFARGGLSEKLFF. The CDR3 bases are TGTGCCAGCAGCTTTGCCCGGGGGGGCCTGAGTGAAAAACTGTTTTTT.